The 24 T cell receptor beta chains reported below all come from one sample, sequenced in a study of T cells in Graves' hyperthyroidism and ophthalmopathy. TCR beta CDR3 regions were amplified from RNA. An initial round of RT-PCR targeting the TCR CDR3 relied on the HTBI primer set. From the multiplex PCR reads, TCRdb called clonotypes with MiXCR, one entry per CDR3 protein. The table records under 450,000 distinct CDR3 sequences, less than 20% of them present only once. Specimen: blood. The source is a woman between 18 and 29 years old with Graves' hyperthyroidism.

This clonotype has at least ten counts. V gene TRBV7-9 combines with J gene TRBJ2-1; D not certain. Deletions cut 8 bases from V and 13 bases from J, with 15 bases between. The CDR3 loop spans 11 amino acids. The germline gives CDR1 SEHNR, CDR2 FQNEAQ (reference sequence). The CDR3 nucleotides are TGTGCCAGCGGACCCGGGCCCCGACAGTTCTTC. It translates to CASGPGPRQFF.

DNA for the CDR3: TGCAGTGCCCCGACAGGCGTGCTTAACACCATATATTTT. It codes for CSAPTGVLNTIYF. The V call is TRBV20-1, the J call TRBJ1-3; possibly TRBD1 for D (6 bases). V was trimmed by 6 bases and J by 7 bases, leaving 16 bases between them. The CDR3 is made up of 13 amino acids. The germline CDR1 and CDR2 sequences are DFQATT and SNEGSKA (reference sequence).

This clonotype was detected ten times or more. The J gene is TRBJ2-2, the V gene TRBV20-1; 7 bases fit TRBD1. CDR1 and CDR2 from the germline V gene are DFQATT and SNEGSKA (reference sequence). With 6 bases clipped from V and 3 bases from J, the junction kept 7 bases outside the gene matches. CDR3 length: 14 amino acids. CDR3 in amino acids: CSARTGLHTGELFF. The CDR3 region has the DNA TGCAGTGCCCGGACAGGTCTACACACCGGGGAGCTGTTTTTT.

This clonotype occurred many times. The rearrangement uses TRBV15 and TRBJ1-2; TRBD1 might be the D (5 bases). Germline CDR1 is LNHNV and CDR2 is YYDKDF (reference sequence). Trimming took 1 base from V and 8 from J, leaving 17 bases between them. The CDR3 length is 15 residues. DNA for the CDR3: TGTGCCACCAGCAGAGTCATTGGGGCGACCGGCGGCTACACCTTC. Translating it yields CATSRVIGATGGYTF.

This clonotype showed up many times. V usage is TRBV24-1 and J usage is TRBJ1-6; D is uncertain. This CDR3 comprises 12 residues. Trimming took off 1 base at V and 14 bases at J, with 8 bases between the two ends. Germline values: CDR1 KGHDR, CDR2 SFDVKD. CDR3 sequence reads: CATSDLTDTLHF. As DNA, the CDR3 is TGTGCCACCAGTGATTTAACAGACACCCTCCACTTT.

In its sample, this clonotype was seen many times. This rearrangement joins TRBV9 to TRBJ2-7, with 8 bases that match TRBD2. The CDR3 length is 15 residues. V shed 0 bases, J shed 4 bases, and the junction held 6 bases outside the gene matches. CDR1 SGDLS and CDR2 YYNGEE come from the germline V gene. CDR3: CASSVGGLGVYEQYF. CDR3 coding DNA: TGTGCCAGCAGCGTAGGGGGACTAGGAGTGTACGAGCAGTACTTC.

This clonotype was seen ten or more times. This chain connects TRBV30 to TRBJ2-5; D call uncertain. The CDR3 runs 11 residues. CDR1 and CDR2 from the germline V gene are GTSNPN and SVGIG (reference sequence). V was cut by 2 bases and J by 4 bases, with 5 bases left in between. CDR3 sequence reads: CAWSRLETQYF. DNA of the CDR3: TGTGCCTGGAGTCGATTAGAGACCCAGTACTTC.

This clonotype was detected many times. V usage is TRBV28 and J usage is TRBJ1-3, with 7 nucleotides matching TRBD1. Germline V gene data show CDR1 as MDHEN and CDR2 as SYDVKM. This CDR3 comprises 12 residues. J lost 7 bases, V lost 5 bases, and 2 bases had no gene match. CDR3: CASSGTANTIYF. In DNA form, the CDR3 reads TGTGCCAGCAGTGGGACAGCTAACACCATATATTTT.

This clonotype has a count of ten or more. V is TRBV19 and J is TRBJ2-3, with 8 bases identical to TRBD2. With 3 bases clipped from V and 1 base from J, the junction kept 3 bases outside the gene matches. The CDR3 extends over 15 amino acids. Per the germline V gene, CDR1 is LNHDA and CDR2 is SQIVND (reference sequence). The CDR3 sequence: CASSISGRGTDTQYF. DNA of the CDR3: TGTGCCAGTAGTATCAGCGGGAGAGGCACAGATACGCAGTATTTT.

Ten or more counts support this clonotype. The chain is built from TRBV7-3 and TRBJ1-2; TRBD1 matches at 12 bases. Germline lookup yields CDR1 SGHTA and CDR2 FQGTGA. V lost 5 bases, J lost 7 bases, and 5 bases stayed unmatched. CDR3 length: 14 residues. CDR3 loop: CASSAGTGGLGYTF. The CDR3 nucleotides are TGTGCCAGCAGCGCCGGGACAGGGGGCCTTGGCTACACCTTC.

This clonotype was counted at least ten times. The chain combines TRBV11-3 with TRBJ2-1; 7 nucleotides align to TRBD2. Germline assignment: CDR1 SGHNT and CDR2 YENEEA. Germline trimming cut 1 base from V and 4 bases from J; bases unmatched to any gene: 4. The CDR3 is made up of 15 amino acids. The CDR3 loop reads CASSLGDSGYNEQFF. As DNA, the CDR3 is TGTGCCAGCAGCTTAGGCGATAGCGGGTACAATGAGCAGTTCTTC.

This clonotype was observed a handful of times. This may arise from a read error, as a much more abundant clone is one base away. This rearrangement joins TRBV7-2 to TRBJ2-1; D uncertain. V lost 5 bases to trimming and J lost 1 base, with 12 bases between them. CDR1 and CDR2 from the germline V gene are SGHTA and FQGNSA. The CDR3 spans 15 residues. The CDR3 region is CASSPLGPSYNEQFF. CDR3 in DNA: TGTGCCAGCAGCCCCTTGGGCCCGTCCTACAATGAGCAGTTCTTC.

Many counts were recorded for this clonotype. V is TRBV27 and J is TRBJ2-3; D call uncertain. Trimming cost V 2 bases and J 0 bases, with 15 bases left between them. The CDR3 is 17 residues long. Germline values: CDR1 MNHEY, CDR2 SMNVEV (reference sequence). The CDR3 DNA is TGTGCCAGCAGTTTAATTGGATCGGGTTCTAGCACAGATACGCAGTATTTT. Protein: CASSLIGSGSSTDTQYF.

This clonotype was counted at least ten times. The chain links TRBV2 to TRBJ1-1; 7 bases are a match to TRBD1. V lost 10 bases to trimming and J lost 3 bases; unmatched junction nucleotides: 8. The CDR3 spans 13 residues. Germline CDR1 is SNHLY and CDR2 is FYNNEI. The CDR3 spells CANAATGDTEAFF. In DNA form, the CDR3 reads TGTGCCAATGCGGCCACAGGGGACACTGAAGCTTTCTTT.

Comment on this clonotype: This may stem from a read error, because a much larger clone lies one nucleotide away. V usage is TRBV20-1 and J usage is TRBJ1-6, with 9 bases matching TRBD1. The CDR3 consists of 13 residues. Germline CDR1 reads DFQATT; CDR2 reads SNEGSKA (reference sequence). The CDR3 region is CRARTGVNSPLHF. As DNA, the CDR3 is TGCAGGGCTAGGACAGGGGTTAATTCACCCCTCCACTTT.

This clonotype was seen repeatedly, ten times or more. CDR3 coding DNA: TGTGCCAGCAAGGACAGAGGGAACTCCTATGGCTACACCTTC. Amino acids: CASKDRGNSYGYTF. This sequence joins TRBV6-1 and TRBJ1-2; D is perhaps TRBD1 (6 bases). V gave up 7 bases and J gave up 4 bases, with 16 bases separating them. There are 14 residues in the CDR3. From germline, CDR1 is MNHNS and CDR2 SASEGT.

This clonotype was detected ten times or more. CDR3 amino acids: CASSYQRTSVAYF. CDR3 sequence (DNA): TGTGCCAGCAGTTACCAACGGACTAGCGTTGCGTACTTC. The chain is built from TRBV6-6 and TRBJ2-5, with 9 bases aligning to TRBD2. The J segment lost 13 bases and the V segment lost 2 bases, leaving 8 bases of the junction unmatched. Germline-derived CDR1 and CDR2 are MNHNY and SVGAGI (reference sequence). The CDR3 contains 13 residues.

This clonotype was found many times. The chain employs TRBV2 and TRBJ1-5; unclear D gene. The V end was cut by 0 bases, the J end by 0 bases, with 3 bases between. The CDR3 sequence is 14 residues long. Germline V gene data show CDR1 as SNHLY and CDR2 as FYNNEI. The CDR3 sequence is CASSEANSNQPQHF. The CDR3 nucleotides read TGTGCCAGCAGTGAAGCTAATAGCAATCAGCCCCAGCATTTT.

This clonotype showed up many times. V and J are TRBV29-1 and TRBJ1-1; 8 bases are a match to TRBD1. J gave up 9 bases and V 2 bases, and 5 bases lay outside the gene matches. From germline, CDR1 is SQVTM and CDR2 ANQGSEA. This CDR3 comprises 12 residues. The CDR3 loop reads CSVEHDRGQAFF. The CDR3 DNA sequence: TGCAGCGTTGAACACGACAGGGGACAAGCTTTCTTT.

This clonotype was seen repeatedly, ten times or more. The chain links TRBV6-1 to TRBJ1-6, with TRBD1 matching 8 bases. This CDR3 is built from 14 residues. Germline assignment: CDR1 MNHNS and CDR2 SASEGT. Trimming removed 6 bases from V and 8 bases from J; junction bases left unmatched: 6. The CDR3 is CASRHGQGYSPLHF. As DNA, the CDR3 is TGTGCCAGCAGGCATGGACAGGGATATTCACCCCTCCACTTT.

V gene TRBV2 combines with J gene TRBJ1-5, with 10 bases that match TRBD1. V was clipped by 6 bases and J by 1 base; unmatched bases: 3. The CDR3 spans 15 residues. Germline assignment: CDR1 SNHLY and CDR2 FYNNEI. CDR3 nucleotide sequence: TGTGCCAGCAGAATGGGACAGGGGAGCAATCAGCCCCAGCATTTT. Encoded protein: CASRMGQGSNQPQHF.

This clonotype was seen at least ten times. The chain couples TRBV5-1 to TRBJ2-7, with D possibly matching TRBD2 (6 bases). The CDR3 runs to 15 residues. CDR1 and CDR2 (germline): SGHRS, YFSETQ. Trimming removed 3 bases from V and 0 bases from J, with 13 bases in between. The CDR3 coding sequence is TGCGCCAGCAGCTCCACTAGCACTATCTCCTACGAGCAGTACTTC. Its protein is CASSSTSTISYEQYF.

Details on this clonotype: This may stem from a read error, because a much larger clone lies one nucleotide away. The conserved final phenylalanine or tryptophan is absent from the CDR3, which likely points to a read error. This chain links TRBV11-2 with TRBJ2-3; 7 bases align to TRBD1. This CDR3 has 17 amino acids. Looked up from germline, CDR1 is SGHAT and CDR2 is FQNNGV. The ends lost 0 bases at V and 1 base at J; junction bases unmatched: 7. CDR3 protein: CASSLDQGVLGTDTQYS. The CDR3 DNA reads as TGTGCCAGCAGCTTAGATCAGGGGGTTCTGGGCACAGATACGCAGTATTCT.

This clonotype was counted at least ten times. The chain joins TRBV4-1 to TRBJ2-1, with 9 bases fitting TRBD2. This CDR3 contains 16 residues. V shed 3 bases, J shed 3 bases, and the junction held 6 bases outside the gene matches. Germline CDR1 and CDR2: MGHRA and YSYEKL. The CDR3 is CASSHLLAGSYNEQFF. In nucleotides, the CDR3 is TGCGCCAGCAGCCACCTTCTAGCGGGGAGCTACAATGAGCAGTTCTTC.